This T cell receptor (beta chain) was retrieved from a study of T cell responses to AZD1222 COVID-19 vaccine. Points from the study as a whole: Donors were largely white British and mainly female; clonal diversity was possibly underestimated. Baseline seropositives among AZD1222 recipients totaled only five to seven.

The CDR3 is made up of 12 amino acids. Germline lookup yields CDR1 SGHRS and CDR2 YFSETQ. V was clipped by 0 bases and J by 6 bases, with 6 bases between them. Only in-frame clones appear in the TCRdb table, and some are missing; sequencing was by immunoSEQ multiplex PCR. The profile covers 90,000 to 130,000 clones, with about 90% appearing a single time and 7.5% to 9% taken by the ten largest. About this clone: Its antigen is not known. Other DNA sequences from this sample encode an identical CDR3 as well.

The chain links TRBV5-1 to TRBJ1-2; D ambiguous. This TCR derives from an adult in good health. The input for sequencing was peripheral blood, taken on day 0 of AZD1222 vaccination. In nucleotides, the CDR3 is TGCGCCAGCAGCTTGGTTGGGGATGGCTACACCTTC. Translated: CASSLVGDGYTF.